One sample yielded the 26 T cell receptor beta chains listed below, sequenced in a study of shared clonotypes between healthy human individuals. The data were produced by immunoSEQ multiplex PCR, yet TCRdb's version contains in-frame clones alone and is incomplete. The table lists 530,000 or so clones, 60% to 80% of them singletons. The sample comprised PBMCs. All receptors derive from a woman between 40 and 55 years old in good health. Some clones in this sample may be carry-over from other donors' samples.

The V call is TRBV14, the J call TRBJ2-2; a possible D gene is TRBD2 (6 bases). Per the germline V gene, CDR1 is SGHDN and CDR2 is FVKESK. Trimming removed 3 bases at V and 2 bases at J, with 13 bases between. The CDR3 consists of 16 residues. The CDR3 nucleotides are TGTGCCAGCAGCCATAGGCTAGCGATTAACACCGGGGAGCTGTTTTTT. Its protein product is CASSHRLAINTGELFF.

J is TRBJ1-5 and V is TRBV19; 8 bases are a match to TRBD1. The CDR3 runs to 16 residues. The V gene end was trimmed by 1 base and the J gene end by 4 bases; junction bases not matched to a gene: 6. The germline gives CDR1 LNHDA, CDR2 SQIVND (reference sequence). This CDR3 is CASSIGRQGRNQPQHF. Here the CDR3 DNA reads TGTGCCAGTAGTATAGGTCGACAGGGGCGTAATCAGCCCCAGCATTTT.

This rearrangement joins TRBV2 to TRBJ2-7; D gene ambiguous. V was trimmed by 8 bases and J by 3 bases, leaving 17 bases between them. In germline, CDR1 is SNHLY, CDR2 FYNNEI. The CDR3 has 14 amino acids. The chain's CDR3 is CASQKHDKGYEQYF. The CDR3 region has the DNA TGTGCCAGCCAAAAACACGATAAGGGCTACGAGCAGTACTTC.

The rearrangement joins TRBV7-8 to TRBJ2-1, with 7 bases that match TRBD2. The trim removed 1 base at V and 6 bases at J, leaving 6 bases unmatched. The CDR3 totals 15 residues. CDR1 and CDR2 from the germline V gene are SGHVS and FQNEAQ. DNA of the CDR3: TGTGCCAGCAGCTTAGTGCGGGGGACTCGCAATGAGCAGTTCTTC. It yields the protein CASSLVRGTRNEQFF.

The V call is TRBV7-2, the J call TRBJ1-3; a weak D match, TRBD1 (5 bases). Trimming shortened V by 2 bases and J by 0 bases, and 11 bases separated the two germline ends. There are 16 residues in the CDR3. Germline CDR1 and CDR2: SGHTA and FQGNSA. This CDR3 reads CASSLSLGLSGNTIYF. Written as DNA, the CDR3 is TGTGCCAGCAGCTTAAGCCTGGGGCTCTCTGGAAACACCATATATTTT.

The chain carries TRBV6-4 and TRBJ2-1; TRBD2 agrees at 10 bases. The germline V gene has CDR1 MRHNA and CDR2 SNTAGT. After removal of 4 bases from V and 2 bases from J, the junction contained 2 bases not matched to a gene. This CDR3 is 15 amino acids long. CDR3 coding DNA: TGTGCCAGCAGTGCACTAGCGGGAACCTACAATGAGCAGTTCTTC. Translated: CASSALAGTYNEQFF.

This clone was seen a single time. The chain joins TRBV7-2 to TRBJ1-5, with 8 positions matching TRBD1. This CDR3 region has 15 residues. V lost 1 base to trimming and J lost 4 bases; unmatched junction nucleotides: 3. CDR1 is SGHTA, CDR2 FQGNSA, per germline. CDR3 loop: CASSLGTGINQPQHF. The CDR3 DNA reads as TGTGCCAGCAGCTTAGGGACAGGGATTAATCAGCCCCAGCATTTT.

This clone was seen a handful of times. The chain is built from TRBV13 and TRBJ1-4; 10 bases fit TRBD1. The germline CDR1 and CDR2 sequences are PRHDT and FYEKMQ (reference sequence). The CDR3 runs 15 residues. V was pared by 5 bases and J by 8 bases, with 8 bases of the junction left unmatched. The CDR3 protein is CASSTGQGVAEKLFF. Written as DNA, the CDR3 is TGTGCCAGCAGCACTGGACAGGGGGTGGCGGAAAAACTGTTTTTT.

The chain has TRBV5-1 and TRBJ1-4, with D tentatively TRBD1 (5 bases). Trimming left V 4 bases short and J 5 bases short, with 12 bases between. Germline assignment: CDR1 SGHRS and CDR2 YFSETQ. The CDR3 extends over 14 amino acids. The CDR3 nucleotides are TGCGCCAGCAGCGGGGGACGGTCAAATGAAAAACTGTTTTTT. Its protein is CASSGGRSNEKLFF.

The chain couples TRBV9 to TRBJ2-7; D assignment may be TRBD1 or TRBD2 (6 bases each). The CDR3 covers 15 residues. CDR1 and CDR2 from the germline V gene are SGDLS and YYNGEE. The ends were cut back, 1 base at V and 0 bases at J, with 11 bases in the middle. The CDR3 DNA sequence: TGTGCCAGCAGCGTAAGGGGGGAGAGCTCCTACGAGCAGTACTTC. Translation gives CASSVRGESSYEQYF. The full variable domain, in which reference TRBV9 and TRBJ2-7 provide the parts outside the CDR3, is DSGVTQTPKHLITATGQRVTLRCSPRSGDLSVYWYQQSLDQGLQFLIQYYNGEERAKGNILERFSAQQFPDLHSELNLSSLELGDSALYFCASSVRGESSYEQYFGPGTRLTVT.

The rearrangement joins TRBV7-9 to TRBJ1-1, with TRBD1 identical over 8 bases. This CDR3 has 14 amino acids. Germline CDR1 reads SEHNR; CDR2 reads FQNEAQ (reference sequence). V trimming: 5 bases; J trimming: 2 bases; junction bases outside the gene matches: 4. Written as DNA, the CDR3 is TGTGCCAGCAGCATGGACAGGGCCAACACTGAAGCTTTCTTT. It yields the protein CASSMDRANTEAFF.

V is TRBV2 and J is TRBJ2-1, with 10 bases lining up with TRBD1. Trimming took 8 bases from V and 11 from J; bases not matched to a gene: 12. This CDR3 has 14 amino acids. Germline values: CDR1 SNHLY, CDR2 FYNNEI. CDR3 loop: CASFLDRQGAKQFF. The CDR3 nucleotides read TGTGCCAGCTTCTTAGACCGACAGGGGGCGAAGCAGTTCTTC.

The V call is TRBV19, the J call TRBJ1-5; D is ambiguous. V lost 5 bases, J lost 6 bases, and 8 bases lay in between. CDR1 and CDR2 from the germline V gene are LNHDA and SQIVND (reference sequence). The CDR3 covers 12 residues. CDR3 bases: TGTGCCAGTAGTGCAGCGTTTCAGCCCCAGCATTTT. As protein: CASSAAFQPQHF.

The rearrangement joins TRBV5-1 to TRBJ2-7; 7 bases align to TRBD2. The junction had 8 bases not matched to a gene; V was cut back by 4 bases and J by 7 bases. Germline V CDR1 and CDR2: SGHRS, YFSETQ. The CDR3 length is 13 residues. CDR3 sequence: CASSMASGWEQYF. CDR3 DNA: TGCGCCAGCAGCATGGCTAGCGGTTGGGAGCAGTACTTC.

CDR3 loop: CASSDPGETDDGYTF. CDR3 DNA sequence: TGTGCCAGCAGTGATCCAGGGGAGACAGACGATGGCTACACCTTC. This rearrangement joins TRBV2 to TRBJ1-2, with TRBD1 as a possible D gene (6 bases). The CDR3 runs to 15 residues. Deletions cut 3 bases from V and 6 bases from J, with 17 bases between. Germline assignment: CDR1 SNHLY and CDR2 FYNNEI.

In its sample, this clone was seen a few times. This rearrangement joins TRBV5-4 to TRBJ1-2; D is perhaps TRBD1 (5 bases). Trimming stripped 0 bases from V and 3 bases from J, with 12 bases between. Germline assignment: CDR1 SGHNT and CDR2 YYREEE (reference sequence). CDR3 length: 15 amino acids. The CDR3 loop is CASSLADSYHYGYTF. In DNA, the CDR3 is TGTGCCAGCAGCTTGGCCGACAGTTACCACTATGGCTACACCTTC.

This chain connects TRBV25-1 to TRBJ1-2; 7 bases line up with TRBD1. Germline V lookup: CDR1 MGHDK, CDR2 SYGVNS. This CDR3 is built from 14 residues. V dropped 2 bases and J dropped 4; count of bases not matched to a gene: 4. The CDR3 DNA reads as TGTGCCAGCAGTGAAGCGACAGGGACCTATGGCTACACCTTC. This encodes CASSEATGTYGYTF.

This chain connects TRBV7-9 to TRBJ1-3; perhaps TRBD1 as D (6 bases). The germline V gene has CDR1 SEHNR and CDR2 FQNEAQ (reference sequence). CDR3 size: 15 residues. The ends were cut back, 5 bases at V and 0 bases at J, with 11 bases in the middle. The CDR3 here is CASSQTGLSGNTIYF. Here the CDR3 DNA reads TGTGCCAGCAGCCAGACAGGTCTCTCTGGAAACACCATATATTTT. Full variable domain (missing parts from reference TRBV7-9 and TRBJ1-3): DTGVSQNPRHKITKRGQNVTFRCDPISEHNRLYWYRQTLGQGPEFLTYFQNEAQLEKSRLLSDRFSAERPKGSFSTLEIQRTEQGDSAMYLCASSQTGLSGNTIYFGEGSWLTVV.

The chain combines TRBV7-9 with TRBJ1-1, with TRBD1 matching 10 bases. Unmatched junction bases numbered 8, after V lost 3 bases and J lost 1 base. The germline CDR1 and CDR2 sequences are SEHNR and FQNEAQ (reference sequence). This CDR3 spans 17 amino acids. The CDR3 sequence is CASSLRDRGRRNTEAFF. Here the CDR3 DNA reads TGTGCCAGCAGCTTGAGGGACAGGGGAAGGAGGAACACTGAAGCTTTCTTT.

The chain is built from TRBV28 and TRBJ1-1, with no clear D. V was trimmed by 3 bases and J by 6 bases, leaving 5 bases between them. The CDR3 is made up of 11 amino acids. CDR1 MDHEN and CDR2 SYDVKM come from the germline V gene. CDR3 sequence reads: CASSFGAEAFF. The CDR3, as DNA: TGTGCCAGCAGTTTCGGGGCTGAAGCTTTCTTT.

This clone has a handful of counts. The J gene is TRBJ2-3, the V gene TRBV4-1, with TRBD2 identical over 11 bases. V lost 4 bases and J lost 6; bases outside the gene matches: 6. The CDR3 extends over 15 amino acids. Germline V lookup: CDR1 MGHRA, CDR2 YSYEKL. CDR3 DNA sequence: TGCGCCAGCAGCCCCCAACTAGCGGGGGTCGATACGCAGTATTTT. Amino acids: CASSPQLAGVDTQYF.

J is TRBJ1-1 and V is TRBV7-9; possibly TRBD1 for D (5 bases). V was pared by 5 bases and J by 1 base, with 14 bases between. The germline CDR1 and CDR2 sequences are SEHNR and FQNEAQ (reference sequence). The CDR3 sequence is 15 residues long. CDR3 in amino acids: CASSKSGGTNTEAFF. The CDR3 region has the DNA TGTGCCAGCAGCAAATCCGGGGGGACGAACACTGAAGCTTTCTTT.

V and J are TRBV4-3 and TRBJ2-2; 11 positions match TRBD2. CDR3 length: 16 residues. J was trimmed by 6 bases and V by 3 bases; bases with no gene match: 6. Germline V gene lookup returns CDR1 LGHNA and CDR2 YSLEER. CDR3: CASSQTSGNVAGELFF. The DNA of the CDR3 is TGCGCCAGCAGCCAGACTAGCGGGAACGTCGCCGGGGAGCTGTTTTTT.

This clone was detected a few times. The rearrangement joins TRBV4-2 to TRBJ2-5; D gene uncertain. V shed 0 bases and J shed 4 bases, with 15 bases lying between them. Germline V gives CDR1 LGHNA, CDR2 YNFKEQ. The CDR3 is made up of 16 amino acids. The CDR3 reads CASSQDEYARRETQYF. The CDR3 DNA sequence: TGTGCCAGCAGCCAAGATGAGTACGCTCGTCGAGAGACCCAGTACTTC.

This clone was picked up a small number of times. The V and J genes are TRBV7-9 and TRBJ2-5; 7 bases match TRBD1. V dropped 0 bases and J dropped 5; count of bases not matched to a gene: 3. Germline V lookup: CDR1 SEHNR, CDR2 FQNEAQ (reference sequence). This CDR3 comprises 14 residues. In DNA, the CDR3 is TGTGCCAGCAGCTTAGCCGACAGGGTCGAGACCCAGTACTTC. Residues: CASSLADRVETQYF.

The CDR3 is CASSLSTTSGRGDSYEQYF. As DNA, the CDR3 is TGTGCCAGCAGCTTATCAACAACTAGCGGGAGGGGAGACTCCTACGAGCAGTACTTC. J is TRBJ2-7 and V is TRBV7-2; TRBD2 aligns across 13 bases. The CDR3 totals 19 residues. V was clipped by 2 bases and J by 0 bases; unmatched bases: 10. The germline CDR1 and CDR2 sequences are SGHTA and FQGNSA.